This T cell receptor beta chain emerged from a study of CD8+CD57+ T cells in acquired aplastic anemia. Study information: Quantities of DNA derived from sorted CD4+ and CD8+ cells averaged around 3 ug.

The study profiled TCR beta VDJ and CDR3 using genomic DNA as template. TCRdb called the reads again in MiXCR, with one record for every CDR3 protein. The table shows about 210,000 distinct CDR3 sequences, with 60% to 65% occurring only once. Trimming removed 4 bases at V and 0 bases at J, with 7 bases between. This CDR3 is built from 12 residues. Germline V lookup: CDR1 SQVTM, CDR2 ANQGSEA. The sequence derives from a human donor in good health. Sequencing was carried out using sorted CD4+, CD8+, or CD8+CD57+ T cells (not recorded which) from PBMCs. V is TRBV29-1 and J is TRBJ2-7; tentative D call: TRBD1 (5 bases). The CDR3 region is CSVARGSYEQYF. CDR3 nucleotides: TGCAGCGTTGCTAGGGGCTCCTACGAGCAGTACTTC.